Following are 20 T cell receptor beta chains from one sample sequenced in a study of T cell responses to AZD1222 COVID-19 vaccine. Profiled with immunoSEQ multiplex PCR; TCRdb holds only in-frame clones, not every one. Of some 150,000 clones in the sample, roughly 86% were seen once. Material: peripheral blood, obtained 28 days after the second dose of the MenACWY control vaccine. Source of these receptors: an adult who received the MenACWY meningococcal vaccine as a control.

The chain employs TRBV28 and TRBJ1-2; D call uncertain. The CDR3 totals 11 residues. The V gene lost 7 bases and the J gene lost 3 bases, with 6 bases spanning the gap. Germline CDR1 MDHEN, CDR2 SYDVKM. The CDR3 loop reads CASNEDYGYTF. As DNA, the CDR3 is TGTGCCAGCAATGAGGACTATGGCTACACCTTC.

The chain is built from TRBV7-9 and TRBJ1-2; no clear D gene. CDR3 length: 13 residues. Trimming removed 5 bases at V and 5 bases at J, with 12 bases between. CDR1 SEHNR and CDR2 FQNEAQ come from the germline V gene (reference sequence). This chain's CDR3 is CASSAVETYGYTF. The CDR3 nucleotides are TGTGCCAGCAGCGCGGTTGAGACTTATGGCTACACCTTC.

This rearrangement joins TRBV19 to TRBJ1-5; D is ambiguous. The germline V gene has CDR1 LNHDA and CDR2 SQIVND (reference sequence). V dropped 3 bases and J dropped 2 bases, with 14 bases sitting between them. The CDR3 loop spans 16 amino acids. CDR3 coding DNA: TGTGCCAGTAGTATCACCTGGGCTTCGGGCAATCAGCCCCAGCATTTT. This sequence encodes CASSITWASGNQPQHF.

The CDR3 DNA sequence: TGTGCCAGCAGAACCGGGACAGGGATAGGCTACACCTTC. Its translation: CASRTGTGIGYTF. The chain uses TRBV7-2 and TRBJ1-2; 9 positions agree with TRBD1. This CDR3 comprises 13 residues. The germline gives CDR1 SGHTA, CDR2 FQGNSA. The V and J ends lost 6 bases and 8 bases, in that order; junction bases with no gene match: 7.

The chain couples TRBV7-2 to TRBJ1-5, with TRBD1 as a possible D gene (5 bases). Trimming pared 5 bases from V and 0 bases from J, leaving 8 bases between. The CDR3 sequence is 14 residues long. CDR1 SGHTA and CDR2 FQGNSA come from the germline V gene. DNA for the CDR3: TGTGCCAGCAGCCAGACAGCTAGCAATCAGCCCCAGCATTTT. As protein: CASSQTASNQPQHF. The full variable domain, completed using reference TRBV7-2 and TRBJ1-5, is GAGVSQSPSNKVTEKGKDVELRCDPISGHTALYWYRQSLGQGLEFLIYFQGNSAPDKSGLPSDRFSAERTGGSVSTLTIQRTQQEDSAVYLCASSQTASNQPQHFGDGTRLSIL.

CDR3 sequence reads: CASSSRGLHYEQYF. The CDR3 nucleotides read TGTGCCAGCAGCTCCCGGGGGCTACACTACGAGCAGTACTTC. The rearrangement joins TRBV7-2 to TRBJ2-7; either TRBD1 or TRBD2 may fit D (6 bases each). Germline V gene sequence: CDR1 SGHTA, CDR2 FQGNSA. The CDR3 extends over 14 amino acids. The V gene lost 4 bases and the J gene lost 3 bases, with 13 bases spanning the gap.

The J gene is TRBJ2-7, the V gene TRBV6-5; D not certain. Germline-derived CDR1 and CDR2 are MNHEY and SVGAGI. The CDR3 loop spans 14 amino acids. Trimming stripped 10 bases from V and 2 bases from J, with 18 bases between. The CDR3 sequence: CAILNGYFPYEQYF. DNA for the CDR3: TGTGCCATCCTTAATGGGTATTTCCCCTACGAGCAGTACTTC.

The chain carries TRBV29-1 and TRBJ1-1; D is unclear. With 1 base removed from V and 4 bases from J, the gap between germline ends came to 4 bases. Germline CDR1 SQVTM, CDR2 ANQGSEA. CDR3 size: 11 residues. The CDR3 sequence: CSVEGTTEAFF. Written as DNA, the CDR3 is TGCAGCGTTGAAGGGACCACTGAAGCTTTCTTT.

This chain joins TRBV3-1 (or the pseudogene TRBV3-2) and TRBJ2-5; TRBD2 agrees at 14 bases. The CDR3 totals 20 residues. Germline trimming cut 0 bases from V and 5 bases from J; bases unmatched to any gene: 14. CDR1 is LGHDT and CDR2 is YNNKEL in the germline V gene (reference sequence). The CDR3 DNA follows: TGTGCCAGCAGCCAAGATCCCACTTTCTTGACTAGCGGGAGGGCTGAGACCCAGTACTTC. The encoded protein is CASSQDPTFLTSGRAETQYF.

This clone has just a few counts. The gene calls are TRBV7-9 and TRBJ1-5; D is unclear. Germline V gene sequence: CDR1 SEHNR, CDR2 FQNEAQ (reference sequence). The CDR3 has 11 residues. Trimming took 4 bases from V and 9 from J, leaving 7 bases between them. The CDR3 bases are TGTGCCAGCAGCTCCGAGGGGCCCCAGCATTTT. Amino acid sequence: CASSSEGPQHF.

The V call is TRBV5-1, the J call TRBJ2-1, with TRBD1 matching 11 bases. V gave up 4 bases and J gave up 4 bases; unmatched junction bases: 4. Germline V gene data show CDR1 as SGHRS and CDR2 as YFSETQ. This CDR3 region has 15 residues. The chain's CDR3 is CASSAGQGAYNEQFF. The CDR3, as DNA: TGCGCCAGCAGCGCTGGACAGGGGGCTTACAATGAGCAGTTCTTC.

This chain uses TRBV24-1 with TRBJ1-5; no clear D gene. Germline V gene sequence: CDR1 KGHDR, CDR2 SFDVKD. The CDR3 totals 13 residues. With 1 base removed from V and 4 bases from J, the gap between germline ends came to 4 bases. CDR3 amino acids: CATSDFGNQPQHF. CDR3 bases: TGTGCCACCAGTGATTTCGGGAATCAGCCCCAGCATTTT.

For the CDR3, the DNA is TGTGCCAGCAGCCGAAATTCCGGGACGGCCGGGCCCCAGCATTTT. Its translation is CASSRNSGTAGPQHF. The chain uses TRBV28 and TRBJ1-5; D possibly corresponds to TRBD1 (5 bases). Per the germline V gene, CDR1 is MDHEN and CDR2 is SYDVKM. The V end was cut by 6 bases, the J end by 9 bases, with 21 bases between. The length of the CDR3 is 15 residues.

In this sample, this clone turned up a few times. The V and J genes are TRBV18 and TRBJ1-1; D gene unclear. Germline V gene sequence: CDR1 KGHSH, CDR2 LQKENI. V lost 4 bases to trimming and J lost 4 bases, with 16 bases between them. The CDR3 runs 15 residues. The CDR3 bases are TGTGCCAGCTCACGGGATACGATGGGAGGCACTGAAGCTTTCTTT. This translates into CASSRDTMGGTEAFF.

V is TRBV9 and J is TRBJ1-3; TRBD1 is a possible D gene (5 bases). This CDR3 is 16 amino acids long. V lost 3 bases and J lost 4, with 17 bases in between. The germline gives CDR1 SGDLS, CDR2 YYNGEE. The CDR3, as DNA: TGTGCCAGCAGCGACCAGGGTGGCACGGCGGGAAACACCATATATTTT. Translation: CASSDQGGTAGNTIYF.

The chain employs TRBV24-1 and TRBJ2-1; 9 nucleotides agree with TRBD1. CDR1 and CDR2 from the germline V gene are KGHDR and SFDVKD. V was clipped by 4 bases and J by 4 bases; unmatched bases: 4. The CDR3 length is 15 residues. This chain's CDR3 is CATSEVGQGYNEQFF. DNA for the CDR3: TGTGCCACCAGTGAAGTGGGACAGGGTTACAATGAGCAGTTCTTC.

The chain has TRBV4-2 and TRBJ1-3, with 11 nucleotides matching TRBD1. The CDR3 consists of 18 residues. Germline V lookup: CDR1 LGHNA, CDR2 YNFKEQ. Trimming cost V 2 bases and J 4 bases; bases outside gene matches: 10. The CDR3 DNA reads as TGTGCCAGCAGCCAACCGGGACAGGGGGGACTTTCAGGAAACACCATATATTTT. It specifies CASSQPGQGGLSGNTIYF.

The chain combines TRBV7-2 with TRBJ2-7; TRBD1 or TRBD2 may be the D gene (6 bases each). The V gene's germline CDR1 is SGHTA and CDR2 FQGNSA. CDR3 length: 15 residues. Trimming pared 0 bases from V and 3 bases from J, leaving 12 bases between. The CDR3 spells CASSLANREVYEQYF. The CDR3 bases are TGTGCCAGCAGCTTAGCGAACAGGGAGGTCTACGAGCAGTACTTC.

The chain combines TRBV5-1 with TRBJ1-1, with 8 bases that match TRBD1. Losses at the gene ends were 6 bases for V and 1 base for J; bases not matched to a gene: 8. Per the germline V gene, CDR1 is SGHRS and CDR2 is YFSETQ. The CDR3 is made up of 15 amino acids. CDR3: CASKKGTGENTEAFF. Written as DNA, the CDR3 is TGCGCCAGCAAAAAAGGGACAGGAGAGAACACTGAAGCTTTCTTT.

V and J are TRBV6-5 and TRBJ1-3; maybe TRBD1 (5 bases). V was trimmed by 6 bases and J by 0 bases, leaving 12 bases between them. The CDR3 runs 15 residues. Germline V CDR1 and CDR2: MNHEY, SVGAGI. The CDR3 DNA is TGTGCCAGCAGGGCAGGTCAGGGCTCTGGAAACACCATATATTTT. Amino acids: CASRAGQGSGNTIYF.